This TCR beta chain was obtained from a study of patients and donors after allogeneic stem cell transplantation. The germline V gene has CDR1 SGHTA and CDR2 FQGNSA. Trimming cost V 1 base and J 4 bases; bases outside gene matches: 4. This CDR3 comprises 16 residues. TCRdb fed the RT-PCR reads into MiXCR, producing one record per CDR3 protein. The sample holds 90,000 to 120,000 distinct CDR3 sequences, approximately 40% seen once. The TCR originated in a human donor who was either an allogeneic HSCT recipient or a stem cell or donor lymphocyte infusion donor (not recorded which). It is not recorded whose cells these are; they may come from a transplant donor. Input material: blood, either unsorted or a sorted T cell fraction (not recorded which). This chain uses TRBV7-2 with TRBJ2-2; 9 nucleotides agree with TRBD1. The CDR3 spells CASSLGRQGVTGELFF. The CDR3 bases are TGTGCCAGCAGCTTAGGAAGACAGGGGGTCACCGGGGAGCTGTTTTTT.